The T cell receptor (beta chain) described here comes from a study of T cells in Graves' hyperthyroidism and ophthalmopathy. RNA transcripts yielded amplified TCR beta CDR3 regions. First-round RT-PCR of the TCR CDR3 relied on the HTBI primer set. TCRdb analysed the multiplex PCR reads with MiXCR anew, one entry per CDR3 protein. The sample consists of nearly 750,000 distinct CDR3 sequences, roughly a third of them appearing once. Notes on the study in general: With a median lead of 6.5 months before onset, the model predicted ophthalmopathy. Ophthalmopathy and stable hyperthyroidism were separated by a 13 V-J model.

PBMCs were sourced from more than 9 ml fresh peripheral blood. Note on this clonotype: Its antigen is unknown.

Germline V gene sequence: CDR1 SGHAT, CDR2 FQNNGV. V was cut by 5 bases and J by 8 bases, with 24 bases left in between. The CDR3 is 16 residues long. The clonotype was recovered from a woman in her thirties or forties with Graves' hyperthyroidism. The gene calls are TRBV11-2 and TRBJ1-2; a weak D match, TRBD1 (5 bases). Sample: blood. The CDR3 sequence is CASSQGSGQPKGGYTF. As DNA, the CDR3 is TGTGCCAGCAGCCAAGGATCGGGGCAGCCCAAAGGAGGCTACACCTTC.